The clone carrying this T cell receptor (beta chain) occurred once. The antigen is unknown. These data come from a study of identical twins. General study results and limits: Models underestimated out-of-frame TCR alpha sharing in monozygotic twins.

All donors were healthy, and all were Caucasian. A single record per CDR3 protein comes from TCRdb applying MiXCR to the 5' RACE reads. The table shows 1,800,000 or so distinct CDR3 sequences, with about 31% occurring only once. The CDR3 is 17 amino acids. Germline values: CDR1 SGHAT, CDR2 FQNNGV. The junction had 11 bases not matched to a gene; V was cut back by 5 bases and J by 0 bases. The TCR originated in a newborn girl in good health. The rearrangement uses TRBV11-2 and TRBJ2-7, with TRBD2 matching 9 bases. Sequenced material: cord blood. Here the CDR3 DNA reads TGTGCCAGCAGCGTCCCCCGGGGTAGCGGGAGCTCCTACGAGCAGTACTTC. This translates into CASSVPRGSGSSYEQYF.